The 25 T cell receptor beta chains reported below all come from one sample, sequenced in a study of blood T cells in healthy people across ages. It was with a sample-barcoded 5' primer and a J-beta primer mix that a second PCR of roughly 7 to 12 cycles was run. TCRdb recomputed calls from the 5' RACE reads with MiXCR, one row per CDR3 protein. The table shows about 1.4 million distinct CDR3 sequences, with roughly 59% occurring only once. The sequencing input was blood. These receptors all stem from a young man in good health.

V gene TRBV28 combines with J gene TRBJ2-3; D uncertain. V lost 6 bases and J 3 bases, leaving 16 bases between the germline ends. CDR3 size: 15 residues. The germline V gene encodes CDR1 MDHEN and CDR2 SYDVKM. The CDR3 nucleotides are TGTGCCAGCAGACCCCTTACTCGGAGAACAGATACGCAGTATTTT. Amino acids: CASRPLTRRTDTQYF. The full variable domain, rest sourced from reference TRBV28 and TRBJ2-3, is DVKVTQSSRYLVKRTGEKVFLECVQDMDHENMFWYRQDPGLGLRLIYFSYDVKMKEKGDIPEGYSVSREKKERFSLILESASTNQTSMYLCASRPLTRRTDTQYFGPGTRLTVL.

A few counts support this clonotype. The V call is TRBV6-2 or TRBV6-3, the J call TRBJ2-5, with no clear D. Germline assignment: CDR1 MNHEY and CDR2 SVGEGT. CDR3 length equals 14 residues. V shed 5 bases and J shed 5 bases, with 15 bases lying between them. The CDR3 protein is CASSRSRPGETQYF. The CDR3, as DNA: TGTGCCAGCAGTCGTTCACGACCTGGGGAGACCCAGTACTTC.

The V and J genes are TRBV6-6 and TRBJ1-2; no firm D call. This CDR3 spans 15 amino acids. V was clipped by 6 bases and J by 6 bases, with 20 bases between them. The germline V gene has CDR1 MNHNY and CDR2 SVGAGI (reference sequence). The CDR3 protein is CASSIARAGENGYTF. The CDR3 nucleotides read TGTGCCAGCAGCATCGCCCGGGCAGGCGAGAATGGCTACACCTTC.

The V gene is TRBV10-3, the J gene TRBJ2-7, with D maybe TRBD1 (5 bases). The germline gives CDR1 ENHRY, CDR2 SYGVKD. The CDR3 is 12 residues long. Trimming pared 10 bases from V and 5 bases from J, leaving 15 bases between. Here the CDR3 reads CATRATLDEQYF. In DNA, the CDR3 is TGTGCCACCAGGGCCACTCTGGACGAGCAGTACTTC.

The chain carries TRBV20-1 and TRBJ1-5, with D uncertain. The CDR3 runs 13 residues. Germline values: CDR1 DFQATT, CDR2 SNEGSKA (reference sequence). V was shortened by 5 bases and J by 9 bases, with 17 bases between the two germline ends. CDR3 sequence reads: CSASLGGYRPQHF. The CDR3 DNA reads TGCAGTGCTTCCCTTGGAGGGTACCGGCCCCAGCATTTT.

This chain uses TRBV5-1 with TRBJ2-3; 10 nucleotides match TRBD2. J lost 2 bases, V lost 3 bases, and 12 bases had no gene match. The CDR3 spans 18 residues. The germline CDR1 and CDR2 sequences are SGHRS and YFSETQ. CDR3 amino acids: CASSSGQPGLATTDTQYF. The CDR3 DNA sequence: TGCGCCAGCAGCTCAGGACAGCCGGGACTAGCGACCACAGATACGCAGTATTTT.

This clonotype was counted many times. The rearrangement uses TRBV29-1 and TRBJ2-3; 14 nucleotides line up with TRBD2. CDR3 length: 15 amino acids. Trimming took 6 bases from V and 5 from J; bases not matched to a gene: 7. Germline CDR1 reads SQVTM; CDR2 reads ANQGSEA. CDR3 bases: TGCAGCGTCCTGACTAGCGGGAGGGCTGGAGATACGCAGTATTTT. It translates to CSVLTSGRAGDTQYF.

The chain has TRBV5-6 and TRBJ2-6; no firm D call. The CDR3 is 15 amino acids. Trimming took 2 bases from V and 0 from J, leaving 6 bases between them. The germline V gene encodes CDR1 SGHDT and CDR2 YYEEEE. The CDR3: CASSFLASGANVLTF. The DNA for the CDR3 is TGTGCCAGCAGCTTCTTGGCCTCTGGGGCCAACGTCCTGACTTTC.

The chain uses TRBV20-1 and TRBJ2-7; no definite D call. The CDR3 consists of 12 residues. V dropped 6 bases and J dropped 3 bases, with 12 bases sitting between them. The germline gives CDR1 DFQATT, CDR2 SNEGSKA (reference sequence). The CDR3 coding sequence is TGCAGTGCCTCTCCCGCAGACTACGAGCAGTACTTC. This codes for CSASPADYEQYF.

In this sample, this clonotype turned up a few times. This chain links TRBV18 with TRBJ2-1, with D unclear. V was pared by 2 bases and J by 2 bases, with 13 bases between. Germline CDR1 KGHSH, CDR2 LQKENI. CDR3 length: 16 amino acids. The CDR3 sequence is CASSPVQSTPYNEQFF. The CDR3 bases are TGTGCCAGCTCACCAGTCCAGTCCACCCCCTACAATGAGCAGTTCTTC.

There are a few counts of this clonotype. The gene calls are TRBV13 and TRBJ2-1; possibly TRBD1 or TRBD2 for D (6 bases each). Germline V gene sequence: CDR1 PRHDT, CDR2 FYEKMQ (reference sequence). The CDR3 has 14 amino acids. With 1 base removed from V and 5 bases from J, the gap between germline ends came to 9 bases. The CDR3 DNA sequence: TGTGCCAGCAGCTTAGCGGGGGCCAACAATGAGCAGTTCTTC. Translation gives CASSLAGANNEQFF.

With regard to this clonotype: A read error may produce the germline difference seen at one junction end. The chain carries TRBV12-5 and TRBJ1-4; no definite D call. The CDR3 sequence is 12 residues long. Per germline, CDR1 LGHNT and CDR2 FRNRAP. CDR3 DNA: TGTGCTGGTGGTTTTTCGCGTGAAAAACTGTTTTTT. It is translated as CAGGFSREKLFF.

Remarks on this clonotype: This may be a read error, as it is one base from a much larger clone. This chain uses TRBV2 with TRBJ2-1, with 8 bases identical to TRBD2. Germline V gives CDR1 SNHLY, CDR2 FYNNEI. The CDR3 spans 17 residues. CDR3 sequence reads: CASSEAGVLAGDKEQFF. The CDR3 DNA sequence: TGTGCCAGCAGTGAAGCGGGTGTTCTAGCGGGCGACAAGGAGCAGTTCTTC. Full variable domain (outside the CDR3, taken from reference TRBV2 and TRBJ2-1): EPEVTQTPSHQVTQMGQEVILRCVPISNHLYFYWYRQILGQKVEFLVSFYNNEISEKSEIFDDQFSVERPDGSNFTLKIRSTKLEDSAMYFCASSEAGVLAGDKEQFFGPGTRLTVL.

Worth noting for this clonotype: One base away lies a much larger clone, so this may be a sequencing read error. The chain recombines TRBV7-2 with TRBJ1-2; no clear D gene. Germline CDR1 SGHTA, CDR2 FQGNSA. The CDR3 has 14 residues. CDR3 protein: CASSLAKGGYGCTF. The DNA of the CDR3 is TGTGCCAGCAGCTTAGCAAAGGGCGGGTATGGCTGCACCTTC.

This clonotype was observed a few times. The V call is TRBV29-1, the J call TRBJ2-5; D is possibly TRBD1 (5 bases). Between the trimmed V and J ends, which lost 4 bases and 5 bases, there was a span of 11 bases. Germline lookup yields CDR1 SQVTM and CDR2 ANQGSEA. This CDR3 is built from 12 residues. The CDR3 loop reads CSVGRGAETQYF. DNA of the CDR3: TGCAGCGTTGGTAGGGGCGCGGAGACCCAGTACTTC.

V gene TRBV28 combines with J gene TRBJ1-1; 10 positions match TRBD1. Germline V gene data show CDR1 as MDHEN and CDR2 as SYDVKM. The CDR3 runs to 18 residues. Trimming removed 3 bases from V and 1 base from J; junction bases left unmatched: 11. The CDR3 DNA reads TGTGCCAGCAGTTTTTTGGGACAGGGGAAGGGTAGGAACACTGAAGCTTTCTTT. Protein product: CASSFLGQGKGRNTEAFF.

V and J are TRBV5-1 and TRBJ2-3; 8 positions match TRBD2. This CDR3 comprises 14 residues. The germline V gene has CDR1 SGHRS and CDR2 YFSETQ. Unmatched junction bases numbered 2, after V lost 0 bases and J lost 5 bases. The CDR3 region is CASSLERGKDTQYF. As DNA, the CDR3 is TGCGCCAGCAGCTTGGAGCGGGGGAAAGATACGCAGTATTTT.

The rearrangement uses TRBV20-1 and TRBJ2-1; D is unresolved. V was trimmed by 1 base and J by 6 bases, leaving 16 bases between them. Germline loops: CDR1 DFQATT, CDR2 SNEGSKA (reference sequence). This CDR3 contains 15 residues. CDR3 residues: CSARVPLGSGNEQFF. The CDR3 nucleotides read TGCAGTGCTAGAGTCCCCCTCGGATCGGGCAATGAGCAGTTCTTC.

This chain links TRBV6-2 or TRBV6-3 with TRBJ2-5; TRBD1 aligns across 7 bases. The DNA end lines up better with TRBJ2-7; the J call may be wrong. This CDR3 is 15 amino acids long. Germline V gene data show CDR1 as MNHEY and CDR2 as SVGEGT. The CDR3 DNA reads TGTGCCAGCAGCCGCGACAGGGTCCAAGGGTACGAGCAGTACTTC. It codes for CASSRDRVQGYEQYF.

This rearrangement joins TRBV5-8 to TRBJ1-2; D perhaps matches TRBD1 (5 bases). The CDR3 covers 12 residues. The ends were cut back, 7 bases at V and 7 bases at J, with 14 bases in the middle. Germline assignment: CDR1 SGHTS and CDR2 YDEGEE. In nucleotides, the CDR3 is TGTGCCAGCTCTTATGGCAGGGTTGGCTACACCTTC. Residues: CASSYGRVGYTF.

The table lists this clonotype with a count of one. One end of the junction varies from germline; a read error may be responsible. The genes are TRBV20-1 and TRBJ1-2; D call uncertain. The CDR3 totals 14 residues. Per the germline V gene, CDR1 is DFQATT and CDR2 is SNEGSKA (reference sequence). The CDR3 is CSAALFDTSYGHTF. The CDR3 region has the DNA TGCAGTGCGGCCCTCTTTGACACTTCCTATGGCCACACCTTC.

This rearrangement joins TRBV4-3 to TRBJ2-3, with 10 nucleotides matching TRBD2. J lost 0 bases, V lost 0 bases, and 6 bases had no gene match. The CDR3 has 18 residues. CDR1 LGHNA and CDR2 YSLEER come from the germline V gene. DNA for the CDR3: TGCGCCAGCAGCCAAGATAGGGCTAGCGGGGGTAGCACAGATACGCAGTATTTT. Amino acid sequence: CASSQDRASGGSTDTQYF.

The CDR3 bases are TGTGCCAGCAGAAGCCGGGACAGCAATTTAAATTCACCCCTCCACTTT. It is translated as CASRSRDSNLNSPLHF. J is TRBJ1-6 and V is TRBV6-5, with TRBD1 matching 7 bases. The CDR3 totals 16 residues. Germline V gives CDR1 MNHEY, CDR2 SVGAGI. V lost 6 bases, J lost 7 bases, and 12 bases stayed unmatched.

V gene TRBV29-1 combines with J gene TRBJ1-2; possible D gene TRBD1, 5 bases. V was shortened by 0 bases and J by 6 bases, with 14 bases between the two germline ends. The length of the CDR3 is 14 residues. Germline V lookup: CDR1 SQVTM, CDR2 ANQGSEA. The CDR3 loop is CSVEDLDRGDGYTF. In DNA, the CDR3 is TGCAGCGTTGAAGATCTTGATAGGGGTGATGGCTACACCTTC.

This clonotype was counted only a few times. The V call is TRBV29-1, the J call TRBJ2-4, with D possibly TRBD1 on 6 matching bases. The CDR3 is made up of 15 amino acids. V lost 6 bases, J lost 0 bases, and 15 bases lay in between. Germline V gene lookup returns CDR1 SQVTM and CDR2 ANQGSEA. The CDR3 DNA sequence: TGCAGCGTAAACGCCGGGACACTAGCCAAAAACATTCAGTACTTC. Amino acids: CSVNAGTLAKNIQYF.